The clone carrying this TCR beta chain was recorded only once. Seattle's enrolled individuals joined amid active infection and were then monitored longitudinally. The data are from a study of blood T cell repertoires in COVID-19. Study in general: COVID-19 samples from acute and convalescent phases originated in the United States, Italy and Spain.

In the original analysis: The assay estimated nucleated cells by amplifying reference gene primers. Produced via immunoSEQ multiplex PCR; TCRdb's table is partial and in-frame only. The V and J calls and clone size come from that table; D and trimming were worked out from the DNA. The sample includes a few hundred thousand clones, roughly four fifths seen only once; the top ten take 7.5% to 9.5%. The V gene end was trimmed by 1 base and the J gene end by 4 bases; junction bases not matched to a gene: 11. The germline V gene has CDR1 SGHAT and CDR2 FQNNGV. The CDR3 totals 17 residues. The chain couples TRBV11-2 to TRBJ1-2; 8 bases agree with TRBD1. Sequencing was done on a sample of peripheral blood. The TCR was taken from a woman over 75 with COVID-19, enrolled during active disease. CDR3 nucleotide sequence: TGTGCCAGCAGCTTAGCGTCAGGGGGCGGCGGGAGCTATGGCTACACCTTC. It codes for CASSLASGGGGSYGYTF.